This record concerns one T cell receptor beta chain sequence. Produced via immunoSEQ multiplex PCR; TCRdb's table is partial and in-frame only. The table includes more than 95,000 clones, 90% to 95% detected once. The data derive from a study of blood T cell repertoires in COVID-19. V gave up 4 bases and J gave up 4 bases, with 8 bases separating them. Germline V lookup: CDR1 SGHRS, CDR2 YFSETQ. This CDR3 is 13 amino acids long. V usage is TRBV5-1 and J usage is TRBJ2-2, with D possibly TRBD1 on 6 matching bases. Specimen: peripheral blood. The receptor's source is a man aged 45 to 65 with COVID-19, enrolled during active disease. The CDR3 nucleotides read TGCGCCAGCAGCACAGGGCCCACCGGGGAGCTGTTTTTT. It specifies CASSTGPTGELFF.